These T cell receptor beta chains were read from a single sample in a study of T cells in Graves' hyperthyroidism and ophthalmopathy. TCRdb itself ran the multiplex PCR reads through MiXCR, one entry per CDR3 protein. The sample records around 400,000 distinct CDR3 sequences, 15% to 19% being singletons. Specimen: blood. The receptors come from a woman in her late teens or twenties with Graves' hyperthyroidism that later progressed to Graves' ophthalmopathy. The CDR3 runs from the conserved cysteine through the conserved F or W. The D gene is left open where the match is weak. Not every row has a clone size; where given, it reads once, few, many or a size class.

clone size | CDR3 length | J gene | D gene | V gene | CDR3 protein | CDR3 DNA
. | 11 | TRBJ2-1 | . | TRBV27 | CASSWANEQFF | TGTGCCAGCAGTTGGGCGAATGAGCAGTTCTTC
. | 14 | TRBJ1-5 | . | TRBV28 | CASSTDSLNQPQHF | TGTGCCAGCAGTACTGACAGCCTCAATCAGCCCCAGCATTTT
. | 16 | TRBJ2-3 | TRBD1 | TRBV5-5 | CASSPYPGQGSATQYF | TGTGCCAGCAGCCCCTACCCGGGACAGGGGTCTGCGACGCAGTATTTT
many | 17 | TRBJ2-1 | . | TRBV2 | CASIRNGRPSSYNEQFF | TGTGCCAGCATCCGAAACGGACGCCCCAGCTCCTACAATGAGCAGTTCTTC
. | 17 | TRBJ1-1 | . | TRBV5-1 | CASSLDGDRRVGTEAFF | TGCGCCAGCAGCTTGGATGGAGACAGACGGGTGGGCACTGAAGCTTTCTTT
many | 19 | TRBJ2-3 | TRBD2 | TRBV5-6 | CASSFLTSGRTTSTDTQYF | TGTGCCAGCAGCTTCCTGACTAGCGGGAGGACTACTAGCACAGATACGCAGTATTTT
. | 11 | TRBJ1-3 | . | TRBV28 | CASSYRDTIYF | TGTGCCAGCAGCTACCGAGACACCATATATTTT
many | 19 | TRBJ2-1 | TRBD2 | TRBV3-1 | CASSQARGALAGLHNEQFF | TGTGCCAGCAGCCAAGCAAGAGGGGCTCTAGCGGGACTCCACAATGAGCAGTTCTTC
few | 15 | TRBJ2-1 | . | TRBV20-1 | CSAPLFGLSNNEQFF | TGCAGTGCTCCGCTCTTCGGACTATCGAACAATGAGCAGTTCTTC
. | 15 | TRBJ2-7 | . | TRBV5-6 | CASSLGPAGSYEQYF | TGTGCCAGCAGCTTGGGCCCGGCCGGCTCCTACGAGCAGTACTTC
. | 13 | TRBJ1-4 | . | TRBV5-1 | CASSEGRGEKLFF | TGCGCCAGCAGCGAGGGACGTGGAGAAAAACTGTTTTTT
. | 15 | TRBJ2-1 | TRBD1 | TRBV24-1 | CATNCQGAEENEQFF | TGTGCCACCAATTGTCAGGGGGCCGAGGAAAATGAGCAGTTCTTC
many | 14 | TRBJ2-2 | . | TRBV7-9 | CASSPNPNTGELFF | TGTGCCAGCAGCCCGAATCCCAACACCGGGGAGCTGTTTTTT
few | 15 | TRBJ2-1 | . | TRBV6-1 | CASSAHGGPYNEQFF | TGTGCCAGCAGTGCCCACGGGGGCCCCTACAATGAGCAGTTCTTC
. | 18 | TRBJ2-3 | . | TRBV15 | CATSRDWTQPGPTDTQYF | TGTGCCACCAGCAGAGATTGGACACAGCCGGGCCCCACAGATACGCAGTATTTT
few | 14 | TRBJ2-7 | TRBD2 | TRBV25-1 | CASSESGGWYEQYF | TGTGCCAGCAGTGAATCGGGGGGTTGGTACGAGCAGTACTTC
few | 14 | TRBJ2-7 | TRBD2 | TRBV20-1 | CSARGTSGSREQYF | TGCAGTGCTAGGGGGACTAGCGGGAGTCGCGAGCAGTACTTC
many | 19 | TRBJ2-3 | TRBD2 | TRBV5-1 | CASSLRAPSGSPSTDTQYF | TGCGCCAGCAGCTTGCGGGCGCCTAGCGGGAGCCCTAGCACAGATACGCAGTATTTT
many | 15 | TRBJ2-1 | . | TRBV7-2 | CASRWGDSSRNEQFF | TGTGCCAGCAGGTGGGGGGACAGCAGTCGGAATGAGCAGTTCTTC
many | 16 | TRBJ2-1 | TRBD2 | TRBV12-3/TRBV12-4 | CASSLGAAGVYNEQFF | TGTGCCAGCAGTCTAGGGGCGGCGGGAGTATACAATGAGCAGTTCTTC
many | 14 | TRBJ2-5 | . | TRBV28 | CASSLSPGAETQYF | TGTGCCAGCAGTCTATCCCCAGGCGCAGAGACCCAGTACTTC
. | 15 | TRBJ2-1 | . | TRBV7-9 | CASSLPGRTNNGQFF | TGTGCCAGCAGCCTTCCGGGACGGACGAACAATGGGCAGTTCTTC
many | 13 | TRBJ2-7 | . | TRBV3-1 | CASSPRARGEQYF | TGTGCCAGCAGCCCCCGGGCGCGGGGCGAGCAGTACTTC
. | 12 | TRBJ2-1 | TRBD2 | TRBV4-1 | CASVGRGNEQFF | TGCGCCAGCGTCGGGAGGGGGAATGAGCAGTTCTTC
many | 15 | TRBJ1-2 | . | TRBV7-2 | CASSPRGGKNYGYTF | TGTGCCAGCAGCCCTCGTGGGGGCAAGAACTATGGCTACACCTTC
. | 13 | TRBJ1-1 | . | TRBV10-3 | CAISESGNTEAFF | TGTGCCATCAGTGAGTCGGGGAACACTGAAGCTTTCTTT
many | 16 | TRBJ1-3 | . | TRBV3-1 | CASSQDSQISGNTIYF | TGTGCCAGCAGCCAAGATAGCCAAATCTCTGGAAACACCATATATTTT
many | 14 | TRBJ2-7 | TRBD2 | TRBV27 | CASSGSGGLYEQYF | TGTGCCAGCAGTGGTAGCGGGGGACTCTACGAGCAGTACTTC
many | 15 | TRBJ2-1 | TRBD2 | TRBV30 | CAWSTGTSGRREQFF | TGTGCCTGGAGTACGGGGACTAGCGGGAGGCGTGAGCAGTTCTTC
many | 16 | TRBJ2-3 | TRBD2 | TRBV20-1 | CSARSREPAAANTQYF | TGCAGTGCTAGATCGCGGGAGCCTGCGGCTGCGAATACGCAGTATTTT
few | 15 | TRBJ2-6 | TRBD1 | TRBV14 | CASGQGRSGANVLTF | TGTGCCAGCGGACAGGGGCGCTCTGGGGCCAACGTCCTGACTTTC
. | 18 | TRBJ2-5 | TRBD2 | TRBV20-1 | CSARGPVEAAGFKETQYF | TGCAGTGCTAGGGGCCCGGTTGAGGCAGCGGGATTCAAAGAGACCCAGTACTTC
many | 14 | TRBJ1-2 | . | TRBV3-1 | CASSPRTVNYGYTF | TGTGCCAGCAGCCCCCGGACGGTTAACTATGGCTACACCTTC
many | 15 | TRBJ1-3 | . | TRBV30 | CAWKKTSGLYRTIYF | TGTGCCTGGAAGAAGACTTCGGGACTCTACCGGACCATATATTTT
many | 19 | TRBJ1-5 | . | TRBV6-1 | CASSSRGEQRSYSNQPQHF | TGTGCCAGCAGCTCTCGGGGGGAGCAGAGATCTTATAGCAATCAGCCCCAGCATTTT